This entry is about one T cell receptor beta chain. What it binds is not known. The naive CD8 population came from CD45RO-negative cells selected for CCR7, without terminally differentiated effector memory CD45RA+ cells. The study drew all its donors from Caucasian adults living in Nashville, Tennessee. The data were obtained in a study of shared clonotypes between healthy human individuals. Only in-frame clones appear in the TCRdb table, and some are missing; sequencing was by immunoSEQ multiplex PCR. The sample carries over 2 million clones, about 95% recorded once. The study, taken as a whole, reports: Investigators expected sequencing depth to affect clonotype sharing among donors.

The sequencing input was naive CD8+ T cells sorted from blood. The receptor was isolated from a man between 18 and 35 years old in good health.

This CDR3 is CAISDRDSTIYF. The CDR3 DNA follows: TGTGCCATCAGTGACCGGGACTCCACCATATATTTT. The J gene is TRBJ1-3, the V gene TRBV10-3; possibly TRBD1 for D (5 bases). CDR1 and CDR2 from the germline V gene are ENHRY and SYGVKD. V was trimmed by 3 bases and J by 9 bases, leaving 9 bases between them. The CDR3 length is 12 residues.